This T cell receptor (beta chain) was captured in a study of metastatic and nonmetastatic thyroid tumors. Study as a whole: The authors compared repertoires across blood and tumor or nodule tissue from malignant and benign thyroid patients.

Thyroid surgery had not been preceded by any treatment in any patient. This clone has a count of ten or more. Its cognate antigen is unknown. The V segment lost 1 base and the J segment 2 bases; nucleotides outside the gene matches: 11. The CDR3 is made up of 18 amino acids. Germline V lookup: CDR1 DFQATT, CDR2 SNEGSKA (reference sequence). Overall study results and limits: Across blood and tumor, TCR beta diversity in malignant thyroid tumors was reportedly significantly higher than in benign nodules.

TCRdb re-called clones from the PCR reads using MiXCR. The repertoire holds over 25,000 clones, with about 18% as singletons. The sample taken for sequencing was blood. The chain has TRBV20-1 and TRBJ2-3, with 11 bases that match TRBD2. The clonotype originates from a female donor with papillary thyroid cancer or a benign thyroid nodule (not recorded which). Some clones in this sample may be carry-over from other donors' samples. The CDR3 is CSARAELAGVGTTDTQYF. The DNA of the CDR3 is TGCAGTGCTAGAGCCGAACTAGCGGGAGTTGGGACCACAGATACGCAGTATTTT.